In this sample, the clone carrying this T cell receptor beta chain turned up a few times. What it binds is unknown. The data were taken from a study of cytomegalovirus exposure and HLA in healthy donors. The study, taken as a whole, reports: Later analysis suggested links between common viral pathogens and several top significant clusters. TCR beta chain V- and J-gene trimming was linked, in a later analysis, to a missense variant in DCLRE1C. An analysis done earlier found most TCR beta V segments productive about 87% or about 30% of the time.

The PCR used 60 Vbeta and 13 Jbeta primers. Measured with immunoSEQ multiplex PCR; TCRdb has only the in-frame clones, and not every one. The table shows about 100,000 clones, with 65% to 80% occurring only once. CDR3 size: 13 residues. Germline-derived CDR1 and CDR2 are MNHNS and SASEGT. Trimming removed 5 bases from V and 1 base from J, with 8 bases in between. The V call is TRBV6-1, the J call TRBJ1-1; D might be TRBD1 (6 bases). The sample consisted of PBMCs. The receptor's source is a man in his forties or fifties in good health and CMV-seronegative. Here the CDR3 DNA reads TGTGCCAGCAGTCAGACAGGGAACACTGAAGCTTTCTTT. As protein: CASSQTGNTEAFF.